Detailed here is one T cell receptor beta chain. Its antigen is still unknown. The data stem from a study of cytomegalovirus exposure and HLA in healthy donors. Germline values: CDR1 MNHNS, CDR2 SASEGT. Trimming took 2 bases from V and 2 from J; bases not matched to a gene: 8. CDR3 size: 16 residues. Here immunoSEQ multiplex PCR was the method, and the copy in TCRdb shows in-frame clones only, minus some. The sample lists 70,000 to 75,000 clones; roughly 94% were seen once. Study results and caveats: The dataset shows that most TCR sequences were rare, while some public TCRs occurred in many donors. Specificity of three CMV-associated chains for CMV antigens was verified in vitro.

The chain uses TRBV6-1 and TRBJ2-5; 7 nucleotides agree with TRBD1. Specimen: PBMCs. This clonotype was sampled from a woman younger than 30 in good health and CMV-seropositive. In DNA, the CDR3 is TGTGCCAGCAGTGAACGCAGGGGGATGGGGCAAGAGACCCAGTACTTC. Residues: CASSERRGMGQETQYF.